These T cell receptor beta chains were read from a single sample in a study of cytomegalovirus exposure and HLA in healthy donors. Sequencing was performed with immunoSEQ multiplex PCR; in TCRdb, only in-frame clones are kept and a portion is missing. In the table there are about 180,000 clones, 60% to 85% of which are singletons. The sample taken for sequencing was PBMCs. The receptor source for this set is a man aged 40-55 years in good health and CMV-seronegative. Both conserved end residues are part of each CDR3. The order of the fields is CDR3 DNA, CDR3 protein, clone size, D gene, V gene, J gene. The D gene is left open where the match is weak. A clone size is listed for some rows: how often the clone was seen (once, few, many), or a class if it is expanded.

TGTGCCAGCAGCGACCCCGGACTAACTGGCCACAATGAGCAGTTCTTC	CASSDPGLTGHNEQFF	NA	NA	TRBV7-3	TRBJ2-1
TGTGCCAGCAGTCTTCGACTAGCGGGAGATGGGGATGAGCAGTTCTTC	CASSLRLAGDGDEQFF	NA	TRBD2	TRBV6-6	TRBJ2-1
TGTGCCAGCTCACCCCCTGGCACAGATACGCAGTATTTT	CASSPPGTDTQYF	NA	NA	TRBV18	TRBJ2-3
TGCGCCAGGGGCGTCGCGTGTTGGGGGGATGAGCAGTTCTTC	CARGVACWGDEQFF	few	NA	TRBV5-1	TRBJ2-1
TGTGCCAGCAGCCGAATAGGGACAGGGTTCGGGGAGCTGTTTTTT	CASSRIGTGFGELFF	NA	TRBD1	TRBV7-3	TRBJ2-2
TGTGCCAGCTCACGCGGACAGGGTGATAACTACGAGCAGTACTTC	CASSRGQGDNYEQYF	NA	TRBD1	TRBV18	TRBJ2-7
TGCAGCGTTGGGAAGGTATGGGAGACGTACACTGAAGCTTTCTTT	CSVGKVWETYTEAFF	NA	NA	TRBV29-1	TRBJ1-1
TGTGCCAGCAGCTTAGGCACTAGCGGTTTCACCGGGGAGCTGTTTTTT	CASSLGTSGFTGELFF	NA	TRBD2	TRBV7-2	TRBJ2-2
TGTTCCAGCAGCAAAGGGGTCGCAGCTTTCTTT	CSSSKGVAAFF	NA	NA	TRBV7-9	TRBJ1-1
TGTGCCAGCAGCTCCGGGACTAGCGGCCACACCGGGGAGCTGTTTTTT	CASSSGTSGHTGELFF	NA	TRBD2	TRBV5-8	TRBJ2-2
TGTGCCAGCAGCTCAAGCGGGGGTAAAGATACGCAGTATTTT	CASSSSGGKDTQYF	NA	TRBD2	TRBV7-2	TRBJ2-3
TGTGCCAGCACCCCCCGGACAGGACCCTACGAGCAGTACTTC	CASTPRTGPYEQYF	NA	TRBD1	TRBV5-4	TRBJ2-7